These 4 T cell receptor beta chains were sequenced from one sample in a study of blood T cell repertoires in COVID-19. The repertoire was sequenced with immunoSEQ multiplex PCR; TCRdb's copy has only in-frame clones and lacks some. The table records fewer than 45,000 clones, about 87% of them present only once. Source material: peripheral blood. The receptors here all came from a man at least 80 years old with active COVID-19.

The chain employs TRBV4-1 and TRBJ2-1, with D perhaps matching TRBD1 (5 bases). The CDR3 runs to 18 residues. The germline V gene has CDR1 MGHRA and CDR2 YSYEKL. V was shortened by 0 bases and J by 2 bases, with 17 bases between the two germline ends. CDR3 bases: TGCGCCAGCAGCCAAGACGGTGACAGCACTGCGGCCTACAATGAGCAGTTCTTC. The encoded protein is CASSQDGDSTAAYNEQFF.

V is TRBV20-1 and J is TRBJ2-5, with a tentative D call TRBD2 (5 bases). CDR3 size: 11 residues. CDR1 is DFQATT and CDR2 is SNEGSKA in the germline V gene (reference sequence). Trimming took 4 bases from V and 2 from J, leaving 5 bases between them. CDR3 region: CSATGQETQYF. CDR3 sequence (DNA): TGCAGTGCTACGGGGCAAGAGACCCAGTACTTC.

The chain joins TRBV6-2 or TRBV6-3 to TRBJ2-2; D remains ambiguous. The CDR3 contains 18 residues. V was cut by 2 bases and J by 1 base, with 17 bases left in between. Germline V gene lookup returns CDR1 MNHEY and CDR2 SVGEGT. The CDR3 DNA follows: TGTGCCAGCAGTTACAGTGGATGGGCAGGCTGGAACACCGGGGAGCTGTTTTTT. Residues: CASSYSGWAGWNTGELFF.

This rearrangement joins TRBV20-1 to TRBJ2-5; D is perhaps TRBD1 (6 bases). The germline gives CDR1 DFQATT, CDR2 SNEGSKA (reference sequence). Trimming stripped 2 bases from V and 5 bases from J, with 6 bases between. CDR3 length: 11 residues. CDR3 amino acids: CSARTGETQYF. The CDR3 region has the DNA TGCAGTGCTAGAACAGGGGAGACCCAGTACTTC.